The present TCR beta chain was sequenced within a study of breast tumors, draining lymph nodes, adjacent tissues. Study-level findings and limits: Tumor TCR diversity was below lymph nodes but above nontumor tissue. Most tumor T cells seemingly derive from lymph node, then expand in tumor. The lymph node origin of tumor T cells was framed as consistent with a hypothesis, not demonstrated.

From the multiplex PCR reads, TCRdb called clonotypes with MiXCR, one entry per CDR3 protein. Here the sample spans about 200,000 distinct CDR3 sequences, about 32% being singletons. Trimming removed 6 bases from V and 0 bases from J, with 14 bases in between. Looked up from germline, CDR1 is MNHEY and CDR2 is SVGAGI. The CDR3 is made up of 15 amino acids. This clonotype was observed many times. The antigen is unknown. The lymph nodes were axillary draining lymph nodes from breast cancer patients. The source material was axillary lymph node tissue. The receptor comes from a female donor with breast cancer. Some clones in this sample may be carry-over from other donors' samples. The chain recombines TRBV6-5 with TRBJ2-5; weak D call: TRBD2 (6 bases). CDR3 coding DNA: TGTGCCAGCAGCCGCGGGACTCGAGACCAAGAGACCCAGTACTTC. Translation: CASSRGTRDQETQYF.